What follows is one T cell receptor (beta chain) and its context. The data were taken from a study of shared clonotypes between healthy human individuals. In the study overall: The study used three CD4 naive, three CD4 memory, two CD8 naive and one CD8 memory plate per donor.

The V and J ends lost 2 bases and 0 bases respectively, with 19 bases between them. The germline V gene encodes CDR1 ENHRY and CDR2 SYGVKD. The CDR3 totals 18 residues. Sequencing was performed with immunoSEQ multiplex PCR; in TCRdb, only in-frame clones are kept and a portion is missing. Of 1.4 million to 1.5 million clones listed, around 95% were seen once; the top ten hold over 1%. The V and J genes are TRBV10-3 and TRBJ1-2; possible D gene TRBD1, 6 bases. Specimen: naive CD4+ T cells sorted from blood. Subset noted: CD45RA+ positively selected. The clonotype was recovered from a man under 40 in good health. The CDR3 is CAISEQGTPGMANYGYTF. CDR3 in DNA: TGTGCCATCAGTGAGCAAGGGACACCCGGGATGGCTAACTATGGCTACACCTTC.